One and the same sample provided the 13 T cell receptor beta chains below, sequenced in a study of T cells after yellow fever vaccination. TCRdb reprocessed the 5' RACE reads via MiXCR and lists one record per CDR3 protein. Of over 85,000 distinct CDR3 sequences in the sample, about 8.8% were seen once. The sequencing here drew on CD8+ T cells not binding an NS4B(214-222) dextramer, sorted from PBMCs, taken approximately 15 days after the first yellow fever vaccination. Receptor source: a young man who received the YFV17D yellow fever vaccine.

This clonotype was picked up a small number of times. The chain recombines TRBV4-1 with TRBJ1-5; D unclear. V lost 3 bases and J lost 3, with 9 bases in between. This CDR3 has 14 residues. Per germline, CDR1 MGHRA and CDR2 YSYEKL. The CDR3 DNA sequence: TGCGCCAGCAGCCAGACCGGCTACAATCAGCCCCAGCATTTT. This sequence encodes CASSQTGYNQPQHF.

This clonotype was picked up a small number of times. This chain joins TRBV4-1 and TRBJ1-5; the D gene is possibly TRBD1 (5 bases). CDR1 is MGHRA, CDR2 YSYEKL, per germline. Between the trimmed V and J ends, which lost 4 bases and 3 bases, there was a span of 10 bases. The CDR3 has 14 residues. The CDR3 DNA is TGCGCCAGCAGCCTGGGACCGCACAATCAGCCCCAGCATTTT. Amino acids: CASSLGPHNQPQHF.

V is TRBV7-9 and J is TRBJ2-7; a possible D gene is TRBD2 (6 bases). The germline CDR1 and CDR2 sequences are SEHNR and FQNEAQ (reference sequence). The V end was cut by 3 bases, the J end by 2 bases, with 11 bases between. The CDR3 spans 14 residues. CDR3 coding DNA: TGTGCCAGCAGCTTGGGGGGATCGGCCTACGAGCAGTACTTC. Translating gives CASSLGGSAYEQYF.

This clonotype was counted only a few times. J is TRBJ2-6 and V is TRBV19; 7 nucleotides agree with TRBD2. Per germline, CDR1 LNHDA and CDR2 SQIVND (reference sequence). The CDR3 has 17 residues. J was trimmed by 2 bases and V by 3 bases; bases with no gene match: 7. In DNA form, the CDR3 reads TGTGCCAGTAGTATGGGGGGGGGTGCGACTGGGGCCAACGTCCTGACTTTC. This encodes CASSMGGGATGANVLTF.

The chain joins TRBV27 to TRBJ2-7; 10 nucleotides match TRBD1. This CDR3 is built from 14 residues. Germline CDR1 MNHEY, CDR2 SMNVEV (reference sequence). Trimming removed 4 bases from V and 4 bases from J; junction bases left unmatched: 4. The CDR3, as DNA: TGTGCCAGCAGTTGGGGGGGACAGGGGTACGAGCAGTACTTC. Its translation is CASSWGGQGYEQYF.

This clonotype was seen more than once but under ten times. The chain combines TRBV12-3 or TRBV12-4 with TRBJ1-5; possibly TRBD1 for D (6 bases). The CDR3 totals 16 residues. Trimming shortened V by 5 bases and J by 0 bases, and 14 bases separated the two germline ends. The CDR3 sequence: CASSAGGLYSNQPQHF. CDR3 in DNA: TGTGCCAGCAGTGCCGGGGGGCTCTATAGCAATCAGCCCCAGCATTTT.

This clonotype has at least ten counts. V usage is TRBV5-1 and J usage is TRBJ1-5; 7 positions agree with TRBD1. CDR1 is SGHRS, CDR2 YFSETQ, per germline. V gave up 4 bases and J gave up 5 bases; unmatched junction bases: 12. This CDR3 is built from 16 residues. CDR3 protein: CASSPNPWQGDQPQHF. The DNA for the CDR3 is TGCGCCAGCAGCCCGAATCCCTGGCAGGGGGATCAGCCCCAGCATTTT. Full variable domain (remainder filled in from reference TRBV5-1 and TRBJ1-5): KAGVTQTPRYLIKTRGQQVTLSCSPISGHRSVSWYQQTPGQGLQFLFEYFSETQRNKGNFPGRFSGRQFSNSRSEMNVSTLELGDSALYLCASSPNPWQGDQPQHFGDGTRLSIL.

The V call is TRBV12-3 or TRBV12-4, the J call TRBJ1-1; a possible D gene is TRBD1 (6 bases). The CDR3 is made up of 16 amino acids. Trimming removed 5 bases at V and 1 base at J, with 17 bases between. The CDR3 here is CASSHSSGTPNTEAFF. As DNA, the CDR3 is TGTGCCAGCAGTCATTCATCCGGGACACCGAACACTGAAGCTTTCTTT.

This chain joins TRBV20-1 and TRBJ1-1; D possibly corresponds to TRBD1 (5 bases). The CDR3 has 14 residues. Germline V gene sequence: CDR1 DFQATT, CDR2 SNEGSKA (reference sequence). With 5 bases removed from V and 0 bases from J, the gap between germline ends came to 13 bases. The CDR3 DNA follows: TGCAGTGCTCCCCCGCGGGGGGTGAACACTGAAGCTTTCTTT. Its translation: CSAPPRGVNTEAFF.

Points on this clonotype: With a much larger clone just one base away, this may be a read error. The chain couples TRBV5-1 to TRBJ1-5; D gene uncertain. The CDR3 length is 14 residues. Germline CDR1 SGHRS, CDR2 YFSETQ. V lost 2 bases and J 0 bases, leaving 6 bases between the germline ends. This CDR3 is CASSFRPSNQPQHF. CDR3 coding DNA: TGCGCCAGCAGCTTTAGACCTAGCAATCAGCCCCAGCATTTT.

In its sample, this clonotype was seen a few times. The rearrangement links TRBV11-2 to TRBJ2-1; no clear D. Trimming cost V 5 bases and J 4 bases, with 12 bases left between them. The germline V gene encodes CDR1 SGHAT and CDR2 FQNNGV. This CDR3 region has 14 residues. In DNA form, the CDR3 reads TGTGCCAGCAGCCGAGAGACGGAATACAATGAGCAGTTCTTC. Amino acid sequence: CASSRETEYNEQFF.

This clonotype was counted only a few times. The V call is TRBV4-1, the J call TRBJ1-1, with a possible D match to TRBD1 (5 bases). V was shortened by 4 bases and J by 5 bases, with 17 bases between the two germline ends. This CDR3 has 15 residues. Germline values: CDR1 MGHRA, CDR2 YSYEKL. In DNA, the CDR3 is TGCGCCAGCAGCCGGAATGCAGGGATAGGAACTGAAGCTTTCTTT. Its translation is CASSRNAGIGTEAFF.

This clonotype was observed a handful of times. The chain uses TRBV27 and TRBJ2-1; D perhaps matches TRBD2 (5 bases). The CDR3 has 13 amino acids. V gave up 8 bases and J gave up 5 bases, with 13 bases separating them. In germline, CDR1 is MNHEY, CDR2 SMNVEV (reference sequence). The CDR3 DNA reads as TGTGCCAGCGCGCGCCCCGGGGACAATGAGCAGTTCTTC. It encodes CASARPGDNEQFF.